This T cell receptor (beta chain) derives from a study of vaccination effects on CD4 cells after COVID-19. Study-wide background: Each culture well received a few million PBMC. These cells were then cultured in IMDM with approximately 9.8 IU/ml IL-2 and 9 to 10 ug/ml peptides. Study outcomes and limitations: Few convalescent patients were included, and no early post-infection timepoints were sampled.

In regard to this clone: Antigen unknown.

Libraries were prepared by immunoSEQ multiplex PCR; TCRdb keeps only in-frame clonotypes and omits some of them. Of about 58,000 clones listed, around 80% were seen once; the top ten hold 2.5% to 3.5%. CD4+ T cells were isolated after about nine days of culture. CDR1 and CDR2 from the germline V gene are SGHRS and YFSETQ. The V segment lost 3 bases and the J segment 8 bases; nucleotides outside the gene matches: 3. The CDR3 spans 14 residues. The chain employs TRBV5-1 and TRBJ2-4, with 12 bases matching TRBD2. This TCR came from a human donor who received a COVID-19 vaccine. The sample here was CD4+ T cells from PBMCs cultured without peptide, taken before COVID-19 vaccination. The CDR3 nucleotides are TGCGCCAGCAGCTCGGGACTAGCGGGCGACATTCAGTACTTC. It is translated as CASSSGLAGDIQYF.